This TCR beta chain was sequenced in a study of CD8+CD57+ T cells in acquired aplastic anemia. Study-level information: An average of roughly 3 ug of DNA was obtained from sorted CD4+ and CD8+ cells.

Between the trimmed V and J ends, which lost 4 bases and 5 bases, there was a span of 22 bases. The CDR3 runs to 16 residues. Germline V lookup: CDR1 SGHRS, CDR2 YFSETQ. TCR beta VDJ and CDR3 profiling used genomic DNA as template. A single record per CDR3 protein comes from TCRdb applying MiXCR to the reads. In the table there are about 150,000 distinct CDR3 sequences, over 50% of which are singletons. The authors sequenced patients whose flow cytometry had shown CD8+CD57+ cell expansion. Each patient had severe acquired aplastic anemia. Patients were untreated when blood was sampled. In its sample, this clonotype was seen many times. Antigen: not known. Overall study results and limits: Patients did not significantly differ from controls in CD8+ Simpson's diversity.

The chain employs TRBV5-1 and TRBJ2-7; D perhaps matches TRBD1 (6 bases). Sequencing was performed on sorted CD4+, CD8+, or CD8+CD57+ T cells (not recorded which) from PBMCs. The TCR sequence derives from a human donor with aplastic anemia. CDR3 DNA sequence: TGCGCCAGCAGCCCGAAGCCCCGGACTTACAGGGACGAGCAGTACTTC. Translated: CASSPKPRTYRDEQYF.